This TCR beta chain was sequenced during a study of T cell responses to AZD1222 COVID-19 vaccine (dated by TCRdb to 2020 to 2022). A note on the overall study: Because spike-specific TCR depth and breadth did not differ between the two schedules, AZD1222 recipients who got a second dose at roughly 4 weeks were pooled with those who got a second dose at roughly 12 weeks. A total of 233 trial participants underwent TCR sequencing, of whom 200 to 220 received two doses of AZD1222 and some 25 received two doses of the MenACWY control vaccine. Trial participants were enrolled into age subgroups of 18-55, 56-69 and 70-plus years, which contained 148, 28 and 57 TCR-sequenced participants, respectively. General study outcomes and caveats: CD4 TCRs associated with the vaccine covered the entire spike protein, and the dominant responses were in regions 160-218 and 743-854. Because no day 14 peak-response samples were available, the repertoires could be characterized only after the peak T cell response. Participants were mostly white British, with more females than males. The authors suggested clonal diversity may have been underestimated. Only five or six AZD1222 recipients were SARS-CoV-2 seropositive at baseline, limiting conclusions about previously exposed vaccinees. After two AZD1222 doses, spike-specific TCR breadth and depth were significantly higher than at day 0 and than in MenACWY recipients. The 56-69-year group was small, and its depth increase did not reach significance, likely because of low power. Reportedly, almost half of the unique spike-specific TCRs recognized epitopes lying outside the regions that are mutated in the B.1.351 and B.1.1.7 variants.

The germline V gene gives CDR1 as MGHDK and CDR2 as SYGVNS. From its cysteine to its phenylalanine, the CDR3 spans 11 amino acids. Just the 33-base CDR3 DNA is kept, in frame starting at base 1. V is pared back by 8 bases and J by 2 bases, with 6 bases lying between the germline termini. As for this clone: The specificity of this receptor is unknown. Per-base qualities were not stored, and no clone one base away is much larger.

What the time point label conveys for this sample: baseline before first vaccination. The vaccinee samples were drawn from two UK trials, COV001 and COV002, one of which was a single-blind randomized controlled phase 2/3 trial testing AZD1222 (ChAdOx1 nCoV-19) in healthy adults. For TCRbeta chain sequencing, PBMC samples from trial participants were taken at day 0 and at day 28 after the second dose. The CDR3 regions of human TCRbeta chains were subjected to immunosequencing. The published analysis was carried out like this. TCRs in the repertoires were compared against a reference library of SARS-CoV-2-specific TCRs that had been generated with the MIRA antigen-specificity platform. Breadth was defined as the fraction of unique TCRs that were SARS-CoV-2-associated, and depth was defined as the fraction of total T cells that were SARS-CoV-2-associated. Using the MIRA data, every spike-specific TCR was mapped to the spike region that the TCR reacted to and assigned to either a CD4 or a CD8 class. Log10-transformed breadth and depth values were compared by one-way ANOVA with Sidak's multiple comparisons tests. As stored in TCRdb, this immuneACCESS dataset retains in-frame rearrangements with V and J assigned. A fraction of the clones does not appear; measured against another copy, unresolved V genes explain less than half of the discrepancy, and the remainder lacks a known reason. V, J and clone size are those of that table, while D and trimming were read from the DNA. The table for this sample lists around 110,000 clones; around 88% of them were counted only once. The ten largest clones capture just over 9.5% of the sample.

This TCR was sampled from an adult in good health. The chain is assembled from TRBV25-1 and TRBJ1-1, with no reliable assignment of the D segment. Sequenced here: peripheral blood, sampled on day 0 of AZD1222 vaccination. The CDR3 protein: CASQGNTEAFF. In nucleotides, the sequence is TGTGCCAGCCAAGGAAACACTGAAGCTTTCTTT.